This T cell receptor (beta chain) is drawn from a study of vaccination effects on CD4 cells after COVID-19. The CDR3 is made up of 17 amino acids. Germline CDR1 reads MGHRA; CDR2 reads YSYEKL. The V gene end was trimmed by 1 base and the J gene end by 0 bases; junction bases not matched to a gene: 6. With respect to this clone: The antigen is undetermined.

Only in-frame clones appear in the TCRdb table, and some are missing; sequencing was by immunoSEQ multiplex PCR. This table holds about 47,000 clones, around 70% found once. The culture ran for approximately nine days before CD4+ T cells were isolated. Each person got two doses of an mRNA SARS-CoV-2 vaccine, BNT162b2 or mRNA-1273. IL-2 medium was substituted for half the medium on days 3 and 7. The sequencing used CD4+ T cells from PBMCs cultured without peptide, collected after COVID-19 vaccination. This sequence was found in a human donor who received a COVID-19 vaccine. V usage is TRBV4-1 and J usage is TRBJ1-2, with 9 nucleotides matching TRBD1. This CDR3 reads CASSQVAWDRANYGYTF. DNA of the CDR3: TGCGCCAGCAGCCAAGTCGCCTGGGACAGGGCTAACTATGGCTACACCTTC.